A single sample gave rise to the 9 T cell receptor beta chains below, sequenced in a study of identical twins. TCRdb re-called the 5' RACE reads through MiXCR, storing one row per CDR3 protein. The table includes roughly 250,000 distinct CDR3 sequences, roughly an eighth detected once. The sequenced material came from memory (CD45RO+) T cells sorted from blood. The receptors were gathered from a woman between 18 and 30 years old in good health.

This chain joins TRBV12-3 or TRBV12-4 and TRBJ2-5; 8 bases match TRBD2. This CDR3 region has 17 residues. V lost 6 bases and J lost 4; bases outside the gene matches: 16. DNA for the CDR3: TGTGCCAGCAGCCGAGAGGCGGGGGGTTTTTTTCGAGAGACCCAGTACTTC. This translates into CASSREAGGFFRETQYF.

Ten or more counts support this clonotype. The DNA of the CDR3 is TGCAGCGCCTACGGAGAAGTCTATGGCTACACCTTC. Its translation is CSAYGEVYGYTF. The rearrangement links TRBV29-1 to TRBJ1-2; D is undetermined. Germline loops: CDR1 SQVTM, CDR2 ANQGSEA. CDR3 size: 12 residues. The ends were cut back, 7 bases at V and 4 bases at J, with 13 bases in the middle.

Ten or more counts support this clonotype. Here the CDR3 DNA reads TGCAGTGCTAGAGTAGTCGGGGGATCGGAGCAGTACTTC. Translating gives CSARVVGGSEQYF. The chain combines TRBV20-1 with TRBJ2-7; possibly TRBD2 for D (6 bases). The CDR3 has 13 amino acids. V was cut by 1 base and J by 7 bases, with 14 bases left in between. The germline V gene encodes CDR1 DFQATT and CDR2 SNEGSKA (reference sequence).

The chain uses TRBV7-9 and TRBJ1-2; D is unresolved. V was clipped by 11 bases and J by 4 bases, with 17 bases between them. This CDR3 has 13 residues. Germline assignment: CDR1 SEHNR and CDR2 FQNEAQ (reference sequence). The CDR3 DNA reads TGTGCCGTCCAAGACTTTCTTATCTATGGCTACACCTTC. Amino acid sequence: CAVQDFLIYGYTF.

The CDR3: CASSRTGGRENIQYF. CDR3 nucleotides: TGTGCCAGCAGCAGGACTGGCGGGAGAGAAAACATTCAGTACTTC. The J gene is TRBJ2-4, the V gene TRBV5-5; TRBD2 matches 7 bases. This CDR3 is 15 amino acids long. Looked up from germline, CDR1 is SGHKS and CDR2 is YYEKEE (reference sequence). Trimming removed 4 bases from V and 5 bases from J; junction bases left unmatched: 9.

This clonotype was seen a handful of times. This sequence joins TRBV29-1 and TRBJ2-5, with D maybe TRBD2 (5 bases). The CDR3 length is 14 residues. Trimming took off 6 bases at V and 7 bases at J, with 21 bases between the two ends. Germline V gene data show CDR1 as SQVTM and CDR2 as ANQGSEA. For the CDR3, the DNA is TGCAGCGTCGTCCCGGAGAGGGTTCGAGGGACCCAGTACTTC. Protein: CSVVPERVRGTQYF.

This clonotype came up many times. CDR3 amino acids: CASSRLAGAHTQYF. The CDR3 nucleotides are TGTGCCAGCAGTCGACTAGCGGGGGCTCATACGCAGTATTTT. The chain uses TRBV12-3 or TRBV12-4 and TRBJ2-3; the match to TRBD2 covers 12 bases. Trimming cost V 5 bases and J 7 bases; bases outside gene matches: 4. CDR3 length: 14 residues.

Points on this clonotype: The junction departs from germline at one end; a sequencing error may be responsible. The rearrangement uses TRBV12-3 or TRBV12-4 and TRBJ2-1; TRBD2 aligns across 9 bases. CDR3 length: 13 residues. CDR3 region: CASSTNPPPGLAF. The CDR3 nucleotides read TGTGCCAGCAGTACCAACCCTCCCCCGGGACTAGCTTTC.

The CDR3 coding sequence is TGTGCCAGCAGTTCCCCGGGACAGGGGTGGCACGAGCAGTACTTC. Amino acid sequence: CASSSPGQGWHEQYF. This chain connects TRBV6-5 to TRBJ2-7; 10 bases align to TRBD1. The J segment lost 5 bases and the V segment lost 4 bases, leaving 8 bases of the junction unmatched. The CDR3 length is 15 residues. Germline-derived CDR1 and CDR2 are MNHEY and SVGAGI.